The 23 T cell receptor beta chains presented below share a single source sample, sequenced in a study of T cells expressing NK-cell markers. For each CDR3 protein, TCRdb gives one entry from its re-call of the 5' RACE reads, without DNA. The clone table shows 120,000 to 150,000 distinct CDR3 sequences, with the ten largest holding 9.5% to 15%. The sample comprised blood T cells: a sorted CD56 or NKG2C T cell subset, CD4+ or CD8+ T cells, or bulk PBMC T cells (not recorded which). Receptors were obtained from a young man in good health.

The chain employs TRBV6-1 and TRBJ2-7; without DNA, the TCRdb call of TRBD1 cannot be checked. Germline loops: CDR1 MNHNS, CDR2 SASEGT. The CDR3 has 14 residues. The CDR3 is CASRPGPGDYEQYF.

The V and J genes are TRBV9 and TRBJ1-1; TCRdb's D call, TRBD1, is unchecked because there is no DNA. This CDR3 spans 12 amino acids. Germline V CDR1 and CDR2: SGDLS, YYNGEE. The CDR3 loop reads CASSARETEAFF.

The chain combines TRBV6-2 or TRBV6-3 with TRBJ2-1; TCRdb designates TRBD1, a call that cannot be tested without DNA. From germline, CDR1 is MNHEY and CDR2 SVGEGT. The CDR3 length is 12 residues. The CDR3: CASSSGTIEQFF.

The gene calls are TRBV28 and TRBJ1-1. Germline V gives CDR1 MDHEN, CDR2 SYDVKM. This CDR3 region has 13 residues. The CDR3 spells CASSNEWSTEAFF.

The chain has TRBV3-1 and TRBJ2-7. There are 14 residues in the CDR3. The germline CDR1 and CDR2 sequences are LGHDT and YNNKEL (reference sequence). CDR3 region: CASSEDYSSYEQYF.

This rearrangement joins TRBV28 to TRBJ2-3; the D call of TRBD2 rests on TCRdb alone, since no DNA is present to check it. The germline V gene has CDR1 MDHEN and CDR2 SYDVKM. The CDR3 consists of 12 residues. The CDR3 spells CASTDFGDTQYF.

This chain links TRBV12-3 or TRBV12-4 with TRBJ1-1; TCRdb's D call, TRBD1, is unchecked because there is no DNA. This CDR3 contains 15 residues. The CDR3 here is CASRVTGRGNTEAFF.

V is TRBV20-1 and J is TRBJ2-3. Per the germline V gene, CDR1 is DFQATT and CDR2 is SNEGSKA (reference sequence). This CDR3 has 12 residues. The CDR3 protein is CSARWVGWTQYF.

V gene TRBV24-1 combines with J gene TRBJ2-1; TCRdb's D call, TRBD1, is unchecked because there is no DNA. Germline V gene data show CDR1 as KGHDR and CDR2 as SFDVKD. CDR3 length: 13 amino acids. This chain's CDR3 is CATSDLGGNEQFF.

V is TRBV7-2 and J is TRBJ1-5; TCRdb picks TRBD1, but there is no DNA to check that call. CDR3 length: 15 amino acids. Per germline, CDR1 SGHTA and CDR2 FQGNSA. Here the CDR3 reads CASSPGLGALQPQHF.

This chain joins TRBV24-1 and TRBJ2-2; TCRdb returns TRBD1, unconfirmable since there is no DNA. The CDR3 has 14 amino acids. Germline loops: CDR1 KGHDR, CDR2 SFDVKD. The CDR3 loop reads CATTGQPNTGELFF.

The CDR3 spells CASTSGLAGYNEQFF. The gene calls are TRBV27 and TRBJ2-1; TCRdb calls TRBD2, which cannot be checked without DNA. Germline V CDR1 and CDR2: MNHEY, SMNVEV (reference sequence). The CDR3 is 15 amino acids.

This chain connects TRBV24-1 to TRBJ2-3; TCRdb designates TRBD2, a call that cannot be tested without DNA. The germline V gene encodes CDR1 KGHDR and CDR2 SFDVKD. The CDR3 has 14 residues. CDR3 in amino acids: CATSDGRYTDTQYF.

The chain uses TRBV12-3 or TRBV12-4 and TRBJ2-1; checking the TCRdb D call of TRBD2 is not possible without DNA. The CDR3 spans 14 residues. The chain's CDR3 is CASRARTSVGEQFF.

CDR3: CSVAPTGYTGELFF. The V call is TRBV29-1, the J call TRBJ2-2; without DNA, the TCRdb call of TRBD1 cannot be checked. Germline V gives CDR1 SQVTM, CDR2 ANQGSEA. The CDR3 has 14 amino acids.

V and J are TRBV4-2 and TRBJ2-3; TCRdb's assignment of TRBD2 cannot be checked, as there is no DNA. This CDR3 comprises 15 residues. Germline-derived CDR1 and CDR2 are LGHNA and YNFKEQ. CDR3: CASSQREWGTDTQYF.

This chain links TRBV4-2 with TRBJ2-7; TCRdb's D call, TRBD2, is unchecked because there is no DNA. The CDR3 is 16 residues long. Per germline, CDR1 LGHNA and CDR2 YNFKEQ. CDR3 loop: CASSQGNGDFTYEQYF.

This rearrangement joins TRBV4-1 to TRBJ2-5. The CDR3 consists of 15 residues. Looked up from germline, CDR1 is MGHRA and CDR2 is YSYEKL. CDR3 sequence: CASSQVTAKDETQYF.

The rearrangement uses TRBV12-5 and TRBJ2-6; the TRBD1 assignment by TCRdb is unverifiable without DNA. Germline CDR1 LGHNT, CDR2 FRNRAP. CDR3 length equals 19 residues. The CDR3 is CASGSSAGGRGDGANVLTF. Looking up the rest from reference TRBV12-5 and TRBJ2-6 gives the full variable domain: DARVTQTPRHKVTEMGQEVTMRCQPILGHNTVFWYRQTMMQGLELLAYFRNRAPLDDSGMPKDRFSAEMPDATLATLKIQPSEPRDSAVYFCASGSSAGGRGDGANVLTFGAGSRLTVL.

The rearrangement joins TRBV29-1 to TRBJ2-7; TCRdb proposes TRBD1, but this gene call is untestable without DNA. Germline assignment: CDR1 SQVTM and CDR2 ANQGSEA. The CDR3 is 12 amino acids. The CDR3: CSGGQAPYEQYF.

This rearrangement joins TRBV3-1 to TRBJ2-7; TCRdb's D call of TRBD1 is untestable without DNA. This CDR3 contains 14 residues. Per the germline V gene, CDR1 is LGHDT and CDR2 is YNNKEL (reference sequence). The CDR3 sequence: CASSQGTDPYEQYF.

This chain joins TRBV20-1 and TRBJ2-7; TCRdb's D call of TRBD1 is untestable without DNA. CDR1 DFQATT and CDR2 SNEGSKA come from the germline V gene (reference sequence). The CDR3 totals 16 residues. The CDR3 protein is CSARSPSRAASYEQYF.

The rearrangement joins TRBV29-1 to TRBJ1-6. The CDR3 extends over 16 amino acids. CDR1 is SQVTM and CDR2 is ANQGSEA in the germline V gene. The CDR3 reads CSPVLAARAHGSPLHF.